These T cell receptor beta chains were read from a single sample in a study of shared clonotypes between healthy human individuals. Profiled with immunoSEQ multiplex PCR; TCRdb holds only in-frame clones, not every one. Of about 2.2 million clones in the sample, roughly 95% are singletons; the top ten hold around 1.8%. The sequencing sample was made of naive CD8+ T cells from PBMCs. The origin of the receptors is a man aged 18 to 35 in good health. Some clones in this sample may be carry-over from other donors' samples. Both conserved end residues are part of each CDR3.

TRBV9	TRBJ2-7	CASSVDIGSYEQYF
TRBV5-6	TRBJ2-1	CASSIKAGSYNEQFF
TRBV19	TRBJ2-3	CASRLAGRRYTDTQYF
TRBV9	TRBJ2-7	CASSQGWGAYEQYF
TRBV28	TRBJ1-2	CASSPAGSPYLSGYTF
TRBV10-2	TRBJ2-2	CASSAFGGVNTGELFF
TRBV28	TRBJ2-5	CASRERGQGGETQYF
TRBV30	TRBJ2-1	CAWIVGLAHNEQFF
TRBV7-2	TRBJ2-3	CASSFLTTPRADTQYF
TRBV4-3	TRBJ2-2	CASSQDLETGELFF
TRBV9	TRBJ2-1	CASSPSGSGGDEQFF
TRBV5-1	TRBJ1-1	CASRSAARNTEAFF
TRBV28	TRBJ2-7	CASNFGGDEQYF
TRBV5-8	TRBJ1-2	CASSLDQGGYGYTF
TRBV28	TRBJ2-7	CASSWDGRAREQYF
TRBV19	TRBJ2-1	CASSQTSGHHNEQFF
TRBV4-3	TRBJ2-7	CASSQLEGAHEQYF
TRBV7-6	TRBJ2-7	CASSPEFGTAYEQYF
TRBV10-1	TRBJ2-7	CASSTETSGSWEQYF
TRBV13	TRBJ1-1	CASTPGAEERDTEAFF
TRBV20-1	TRBJ2-7	CSAVTYEQYF
TRBV6-5	TRBJ2-7	CASSSEPGQGVNEQYF